A single T cell receptor beta chain is shown here with its context. Method: immunoSEQ multiplex PCR; TCRdb's copy keeps in-frame clones and lacks some. Seen here are 50,000 to 75,000 clones, around 90% observed once, and the top ten hold about 6.5%. This sample is part of a study of control samples from healthy donors and cancer patients. Trimming left V 6 bases short and J 7 bases short, with 10 bases between. This CDR3 contains 13 residues. The TCR was taken from a man aged 55 to 70 with colorectal cancer. This chain uses TRBV12-3 or TRBV12-4 with TRBJ1-6; TRBD1 might be the D (5 bases). The material sequenced was PBMCs. The CDR3 loop is CASRMGRNSPLHF. CDR3 sequence (DNA): TGTGCCAGCAGAATGGGGCGAAATTCACCCCTCCACTTT.